The table lists the clone carrying this TCR beta chain with a few counts. These data come from a study of regulatory T cells in long-lasting Graves disease. With iRepertoire HTBI primers and Arm-PCR of CDR3 regions, TCR beta libraries were built. A single record per CDR3 protein comes from TCRdb applying MiXCR to the multiplex PCR reads. Among 700,000 or so distinct CDR3 sequences listed, 25% to 35% were seen once. Time point indicated: persistent/refractory GD, antithyroid drugs over 5 years with positive TRAb. From RNA extracted from PBMCs, the TCR library was made. CDR1 is MGHDK and CDR2 is SYGVNS in the germline V gene. The CDR3 has 18 residues. The ends lost 7 bases at V and 4 bases at J; junction bases unmatched: 18.

Sequencing was performed on peripheral blood mononuclear cells (PBMCs), taken when the disease was refractory, from a patient treated with antithyroid drugs. The chain has TRBV25-1 and TRBJ1-3; 8 bases map to TRBD1. This clonotype was obtained from a female donor with Graves disease. CDR3 DNA sequence: TGTGCCAGCACCAAAGTCAAGAACAGGGGGAGGCGGGGAAACACCATATATTTT. Translating gives CASTKVKNRGRRGNTIYF.